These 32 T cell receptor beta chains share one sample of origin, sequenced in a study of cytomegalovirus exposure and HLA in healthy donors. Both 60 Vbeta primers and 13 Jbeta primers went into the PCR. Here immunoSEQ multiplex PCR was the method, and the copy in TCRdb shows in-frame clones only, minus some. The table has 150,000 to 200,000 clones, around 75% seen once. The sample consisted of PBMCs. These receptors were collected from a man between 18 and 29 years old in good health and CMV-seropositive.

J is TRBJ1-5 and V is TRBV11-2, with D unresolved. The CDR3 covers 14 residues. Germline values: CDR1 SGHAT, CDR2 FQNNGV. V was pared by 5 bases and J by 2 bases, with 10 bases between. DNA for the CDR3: TGTGCCAGCAGCGAAACAGTTGGCAATCAGCCCCAGCATTTT. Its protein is CASSETVGNQPQHF.

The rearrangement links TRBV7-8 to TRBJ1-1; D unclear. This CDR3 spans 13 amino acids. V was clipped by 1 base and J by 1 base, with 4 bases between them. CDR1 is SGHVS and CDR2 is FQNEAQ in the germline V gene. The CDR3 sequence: CASSLVQNTEAFF. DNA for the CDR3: TGTGCCAGCAGCTTAGTCCAGAACACTGAAGCTTTCTTT.

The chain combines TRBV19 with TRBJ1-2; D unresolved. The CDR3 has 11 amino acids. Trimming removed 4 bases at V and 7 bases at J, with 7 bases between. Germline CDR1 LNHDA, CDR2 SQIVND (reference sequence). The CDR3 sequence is CASSKMAGYTF. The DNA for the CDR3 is TGTGCCAGTAGTAAGATGGCTGGCTACACCTTC.

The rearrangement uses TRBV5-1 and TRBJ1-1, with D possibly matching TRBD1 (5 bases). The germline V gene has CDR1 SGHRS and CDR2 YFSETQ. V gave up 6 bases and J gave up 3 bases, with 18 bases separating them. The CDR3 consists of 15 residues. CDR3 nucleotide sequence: TGCGCCAGCACTCGTACAGGAGAGAGTGACACTGAAGCTTTCTTT. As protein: CASTRTGESDTEAFF.

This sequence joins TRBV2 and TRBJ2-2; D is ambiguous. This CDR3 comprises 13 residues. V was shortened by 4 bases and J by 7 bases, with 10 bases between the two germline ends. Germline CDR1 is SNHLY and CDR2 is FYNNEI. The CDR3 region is CASSVRVDGELFF. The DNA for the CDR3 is TGTGCCAGCAGTGTCCGCGTTGACGGGGAGCTGTTTTTT. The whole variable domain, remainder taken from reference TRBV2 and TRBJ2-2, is EPEVTQTPSHQVTQMGQEVILRCVPISNHLYFYWYRQILGQKVEFLVSFYNNEISEKSEIFDDQFSVERPDGSNFTLKIRSTKLEDSAMYFCASSVRVDGELFFGEGSRLTVL.

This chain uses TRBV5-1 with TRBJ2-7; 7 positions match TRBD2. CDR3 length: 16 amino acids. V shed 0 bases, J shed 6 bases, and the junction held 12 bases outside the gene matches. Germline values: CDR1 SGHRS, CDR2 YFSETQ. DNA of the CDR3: TGCGCCAGCAGCTTGGGGGGGGGATATCCACCGTCCGAGCAGTACGTC. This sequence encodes CASSLGGGYPPSEQYV.

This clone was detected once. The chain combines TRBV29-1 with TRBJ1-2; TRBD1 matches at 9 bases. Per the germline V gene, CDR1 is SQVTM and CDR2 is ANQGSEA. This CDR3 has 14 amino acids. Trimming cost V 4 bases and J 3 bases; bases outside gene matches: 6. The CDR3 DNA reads TGCAGCGTTGCCCGGACAGGGGCGGACTATGGCTACACCTTC. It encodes CSVARTGADYGYTF.

The CDR3 DNA reads TGTGCCAGCAGCTTAGGACCAGGGCAGGAATATGGCTACACCTTC. This encodes CASSLGPGQEYGYTF. The genes are TRBV7-2 and TRBJ1-2; possibly TRBD1 for D (5 bases). The CDR3 sequence is 15 residues long. Trimming removed 1 base at V and 5 bases at J, with 14 bases between. The germline CDR1 and CDR2 sequences are SGHTA and FQGNSA.

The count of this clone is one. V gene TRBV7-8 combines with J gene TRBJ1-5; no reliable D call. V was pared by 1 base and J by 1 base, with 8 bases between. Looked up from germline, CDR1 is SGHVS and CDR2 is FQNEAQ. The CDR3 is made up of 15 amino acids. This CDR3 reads CASSLVATSNQPQHF. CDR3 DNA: TGTGCCAGCAGCTTAGTAGCGACAAGCAATCAGCCCCAGCATTTT.

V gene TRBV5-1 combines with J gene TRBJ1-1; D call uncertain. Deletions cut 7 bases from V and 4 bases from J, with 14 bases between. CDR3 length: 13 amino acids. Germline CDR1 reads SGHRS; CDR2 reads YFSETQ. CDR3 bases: TGCGCCAGCGGTACTACGATGGGCACTGAAGCTTTCTTT. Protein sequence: CASGTTMGTEAFF.

CDR3 residues: CASSPPRSGANTGELFF. CDR3 in DNA: TGTGCCAGCAGCCCCCCCCGTAGCGGGGCGAACACCGGGGAGCTGTTTTTT. V is TRBV11-2 and J is TRBJ2-2; 8 nucleotides match TRBD2. V lost 5 bases and J lost 0; bases outside the gene matches: 8. This CDR3 has 17 amino acids. In germline, CDR1 is SGHAT, CDR2 FQNNGV.

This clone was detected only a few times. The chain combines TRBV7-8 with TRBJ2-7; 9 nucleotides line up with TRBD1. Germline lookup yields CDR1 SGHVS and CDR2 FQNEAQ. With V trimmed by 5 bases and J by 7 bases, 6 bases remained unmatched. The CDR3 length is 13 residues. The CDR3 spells CASSRGQGLEQYV. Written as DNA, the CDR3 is TGTGCCAGCAGCCGAGGACAGGGGCTGGAGCAGTACGTC.

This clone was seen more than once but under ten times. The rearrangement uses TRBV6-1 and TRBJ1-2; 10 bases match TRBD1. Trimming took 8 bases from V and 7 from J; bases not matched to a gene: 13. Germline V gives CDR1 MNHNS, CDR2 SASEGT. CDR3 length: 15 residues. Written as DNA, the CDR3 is TGTGCCAGCCTTCGTACCGGGACAGGGGAAGCTGGCTACACCTTC. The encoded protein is CASLRTGTGEAGYTF.

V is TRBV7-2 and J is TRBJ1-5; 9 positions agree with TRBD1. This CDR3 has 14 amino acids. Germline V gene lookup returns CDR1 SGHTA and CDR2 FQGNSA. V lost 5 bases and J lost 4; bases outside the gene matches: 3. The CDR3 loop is CASSPDRGNQPQHF. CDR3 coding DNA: TGTGCCAGCAGCCCCGACAGGGGGAATCAGCCCCAGCATTTT.

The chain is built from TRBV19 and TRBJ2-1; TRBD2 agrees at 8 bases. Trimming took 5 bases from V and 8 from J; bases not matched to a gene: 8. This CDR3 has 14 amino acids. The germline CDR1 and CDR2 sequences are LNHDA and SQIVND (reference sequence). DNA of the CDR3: TGTGCCAGTAGTTCCACGGGAGGGTTCGATGAGCAGTTCTTC. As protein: CASSSTGGFDEQFF.

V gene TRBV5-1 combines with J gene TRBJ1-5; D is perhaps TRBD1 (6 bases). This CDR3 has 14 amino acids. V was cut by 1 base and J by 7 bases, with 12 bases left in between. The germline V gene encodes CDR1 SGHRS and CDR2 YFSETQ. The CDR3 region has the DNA TGCGCCAGCAGCTTGTCTGGGGGCGGGCAGCCCCAGCATTTT. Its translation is CASSLSGGGQPQHF.

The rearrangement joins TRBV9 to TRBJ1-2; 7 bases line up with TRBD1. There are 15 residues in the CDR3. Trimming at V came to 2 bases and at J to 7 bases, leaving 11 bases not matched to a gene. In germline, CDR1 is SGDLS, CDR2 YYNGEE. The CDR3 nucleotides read TGTGCCAGCAGCGTGACAGGGTCGGTACTCAGTGGCTACACCTTC. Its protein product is CASSVTGSVLSGYTF.

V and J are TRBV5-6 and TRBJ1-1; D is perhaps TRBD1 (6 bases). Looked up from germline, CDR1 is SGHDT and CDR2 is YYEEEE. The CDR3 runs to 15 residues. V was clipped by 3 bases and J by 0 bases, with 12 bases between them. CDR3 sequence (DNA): TGTGCCAGCAGCTGGGGACAAACCATGAACACTGAAGCTTTCTTT. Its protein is CASSWGQTMNTEAFF.

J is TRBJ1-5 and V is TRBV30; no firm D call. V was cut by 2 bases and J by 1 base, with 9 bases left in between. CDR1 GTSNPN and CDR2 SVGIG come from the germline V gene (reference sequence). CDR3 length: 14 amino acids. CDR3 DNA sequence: TGTGCCTGGAGTCGGGGTCTCAGCAATCAGCCCCAGCATTTT. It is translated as CAWSRGLSNQPQHF.

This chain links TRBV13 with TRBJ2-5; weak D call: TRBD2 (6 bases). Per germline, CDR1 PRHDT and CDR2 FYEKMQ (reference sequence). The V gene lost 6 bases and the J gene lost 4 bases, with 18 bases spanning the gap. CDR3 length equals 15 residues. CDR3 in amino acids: CASSRAPAGSETQYF. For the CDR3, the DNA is TGTGCCAGCAGTCGCGCCCCTGCGGGGTCAGAGACCCAGTACTTC.

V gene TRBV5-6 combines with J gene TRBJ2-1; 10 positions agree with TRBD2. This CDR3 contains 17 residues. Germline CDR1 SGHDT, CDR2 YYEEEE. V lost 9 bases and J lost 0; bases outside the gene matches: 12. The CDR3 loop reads CATQLLAGRDSYNEQFF. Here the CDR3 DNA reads TGTGCCACCCAATTACTAGCGGGGAGGGACTCCTACAATGAGCAGTTCTTC.

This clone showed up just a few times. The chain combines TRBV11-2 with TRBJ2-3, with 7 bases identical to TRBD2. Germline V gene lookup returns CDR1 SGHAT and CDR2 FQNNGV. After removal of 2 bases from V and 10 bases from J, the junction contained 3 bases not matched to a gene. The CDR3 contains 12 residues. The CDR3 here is CASSLSAGAQYF. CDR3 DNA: TGTGCCAGCAGCTTATCGGCGGGGGCGCAGTATTTT.

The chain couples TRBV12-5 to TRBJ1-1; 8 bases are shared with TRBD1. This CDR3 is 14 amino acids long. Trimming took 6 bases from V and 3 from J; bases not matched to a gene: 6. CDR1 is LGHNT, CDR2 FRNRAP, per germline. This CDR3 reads CASGTGEGHTEAFF. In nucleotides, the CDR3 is TGTGCTAGTGGGACAGGGGAAGGTCACACTGAAGCTTTCTTT.

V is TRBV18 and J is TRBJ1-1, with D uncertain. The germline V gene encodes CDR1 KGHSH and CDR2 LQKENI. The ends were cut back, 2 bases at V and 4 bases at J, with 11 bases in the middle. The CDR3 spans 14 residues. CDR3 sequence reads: CASSPLPGSTEAFF. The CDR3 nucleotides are TGTGCCAGCTCACCATTGCCAGGAAGCACTGAAGCTTTCTTT.

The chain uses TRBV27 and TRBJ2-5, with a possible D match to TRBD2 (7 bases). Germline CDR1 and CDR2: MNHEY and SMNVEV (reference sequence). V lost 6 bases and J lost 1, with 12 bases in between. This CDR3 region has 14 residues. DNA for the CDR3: TGTGCCAGCAGCTGGGGAGGGGGCCAAGAGACCCAGTACTTC. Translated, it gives CASSWGGGQETQYF.

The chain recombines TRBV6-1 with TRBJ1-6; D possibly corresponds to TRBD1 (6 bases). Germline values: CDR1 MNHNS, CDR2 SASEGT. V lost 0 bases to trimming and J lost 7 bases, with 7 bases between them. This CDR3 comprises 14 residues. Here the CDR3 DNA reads TGTGCCAGCAGTGAAGCGCAGGGGAATTCACCCCTCCACTTT. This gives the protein CASSEAQGNSPLHF.

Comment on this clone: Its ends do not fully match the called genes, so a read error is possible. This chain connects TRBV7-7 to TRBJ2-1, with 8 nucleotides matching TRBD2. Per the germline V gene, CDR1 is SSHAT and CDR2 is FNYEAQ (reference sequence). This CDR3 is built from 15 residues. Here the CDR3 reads CASSQGSGKRDEQFF. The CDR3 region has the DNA TGTGCTAGCAGCCAAGGTAGCGGGAAAAGGGATGAGCAGTTCTTC.

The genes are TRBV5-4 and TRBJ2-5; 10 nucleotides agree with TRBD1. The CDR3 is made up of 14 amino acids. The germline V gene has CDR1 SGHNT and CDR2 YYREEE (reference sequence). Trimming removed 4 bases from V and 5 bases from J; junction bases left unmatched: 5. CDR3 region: CASSPGQGMETQYF. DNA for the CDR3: TGTGCCAGCAGCCCGGGACAGGGGATGGAGACCCAGTACTTC. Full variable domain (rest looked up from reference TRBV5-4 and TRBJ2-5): ETGVTQSPTHLIKTRGQQVTLRCSSQSGHNTVSWYQQALGQGPQFIFQYYREEENGRGNFPPRFSGLQFPNYSSELNVNALELDDSALYLCASSPGQGMETQYFGPGTRLLVL.

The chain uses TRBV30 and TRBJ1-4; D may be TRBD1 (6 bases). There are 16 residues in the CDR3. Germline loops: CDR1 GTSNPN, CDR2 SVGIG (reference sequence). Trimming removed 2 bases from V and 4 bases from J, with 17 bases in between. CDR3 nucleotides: TGTGCCTGGAGTCGACCAGACAGGAACCTTAATGAAAAACTGTTTTTT. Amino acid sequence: CAWSRPDRNLNEKLFF.

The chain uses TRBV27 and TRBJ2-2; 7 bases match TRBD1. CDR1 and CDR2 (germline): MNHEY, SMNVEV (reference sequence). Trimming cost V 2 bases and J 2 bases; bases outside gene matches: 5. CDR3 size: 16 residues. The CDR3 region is CASSLNRGTNTGELFF. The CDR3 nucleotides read TGTGCCAGCAGTTTAAACAGGGGAACAAACACCGGGGAGCTGTTTTTT.

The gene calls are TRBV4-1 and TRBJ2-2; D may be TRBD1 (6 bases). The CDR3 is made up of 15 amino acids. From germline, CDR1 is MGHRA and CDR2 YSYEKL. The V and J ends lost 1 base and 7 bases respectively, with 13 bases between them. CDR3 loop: CASSQVERGNGELFF. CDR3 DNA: TGCGCCAGCAGCCAAGTGGAAAGGGGGAACGGGGAGCTGTTTTTT.

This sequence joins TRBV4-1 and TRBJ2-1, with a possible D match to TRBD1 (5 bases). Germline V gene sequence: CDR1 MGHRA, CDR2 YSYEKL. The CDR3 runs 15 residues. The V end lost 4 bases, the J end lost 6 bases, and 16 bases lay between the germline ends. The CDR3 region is CASSRPTVRINEQFF. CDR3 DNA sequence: TGCGCCAGCAGCCGACCGACAGTAAGAATCAATGAGCAGTTCTTC.